This section outlines one T cell receptor beta chain sequence together with its context. This sample was included in a study of T cell changes during pregnancy in multiple sclerosis. Repertoires were generated with immunoSEQ multiplex PCR, while TCRdb's copy carries only in-frame clones and drops some. This table holds about 41,000 clones, about 88% found once. The CDR3 runs 15 residues. Unmatched junction bases numbered 3, after V lost 5 bases and J lost 2 bases. Looked up from germline, CDR1 is SGHNT and CDR2 is YENEEA. The rearrangement joins TRBV11-3 to TRBJ2-6, with 7 bases matching TRBD1. Sequences were derived from CD4+ T cells from peripheral blood mononuclear cells, sampled in the first trimester of pregnancy. The clonotype originates from a female donor with multiple sclerosis, enrolled in a pregnancy study. Written as DNA, the CDR3 is TGTGCCAGCAGCCGAGGACAGGCTGGGGCCAACGTCCTGACTTTC. Encoded protein: CASSRGQAGANVLTF.